Included here is one TCR beta chain sequence, with context. This clonotype was seen repeatedly, ten times or more. The clone's antigen remains unknown. Within one base of it there is no much larger clone, and no base qualities were kept. V and J lose 4 bases and 6 bases, and a span of 14 bases separates them. Sequences KGHDR (CDR1) and SFDVKD (CDR2) are obtained from the germline V gene. From cysteine to phenylalanine, the CDR3 is 14 amino acids long. Solely the CDR3 DNA is kept, with 42 bases framed from the first base. Genomic DNA was used as template for profiling of TCR beta VDJ combinations and CDR3 sequences. An Illumina HiSeq 2000 was used for TCR repertoire sequencing. On the authors' methods: Repertoire assessment relied on Simpson's diversity index, CDR3 size and DJ length profiles, and TRBV/TRBJ rearrangement plots. The immunodominant clone was defined as the most abundant DNA sequence in deep sequencing data. CDR3 amino acid sequences were checked for sharing across subjects and were also compared against the VDJdb database and published repertoires. TCRdb trimmed public reads at Q25 via fastp, called clones via MiXCR and kept in-frame beta chains. Entries are consolidated by CDR3 protein sequence, retaining the most common genes and DNA. The V and J calls follow TCRdb's processing rather than the paper's. A total of some 170,000 distinct CDR3 sequences appear in this sample, less than 60% of them only once. The ten largest clonotypes hold 1.1% of the sample.

These data belong to a study of CD8+CD57+ T cells in acquired aplastic anemia (dated by TCRdb to 2016 to 2018). At the level of the whole study: Extracted DNA from sorted CD4+ and CD8+ cells averaged about 3 ug, ranging from 0.2 to 27.4 ug. CD8+CD57+ expansion was defined as a frequency above the mean frequency observed in healthy subjects.

Patients chosen for sequencing had shown expansion of CD8+CD57+ cells by flow cytometry. Every patient had severe acquired aplastic anemia, diagnosed using the International Study of Aplastic Anemia and Agranulocytosis and Camitta criteria. At the time blood was sampled, none of the patients had received any therapy. The study deep-sequenced TCR repertoires of sorted CD4+ and CD8+ blood T cells from severe aplastic anemia patients and healthy subjects. In the USA, patient enrollment took place under clinicaltrials.gov protocols 00001620, 01623167, 00001397, 00071045, 00081523 and 00961064. Ficoll-Paque density gradient centrifugation was used to isolate peripheral blood mononuclear cells. Before DNA was extracted, CD4+ and CD8+ T cells were sorted using either FACS or magnetic beads. Overall results and qualifications from the work: Patients and healthy controls showed no significant difference in CD8+ Simpson's diversity (P=0.060). About 28 CD8+ CDR3 sequences were found in both patients and controls but appeared to be highly expressed in patients and within the immunodominant clones of the patients.

The clonotype was recovered from a human donor with aplastic anemia. Sequencing was done on a sample of sorted CD4+, CD8+, or CD8+CD57+ T cells (not recorded which) from PBMCs. The rearrangement joined TRBV24-1 to TRBJ1-1, and perhaps TRBD1 as D gene, on 5 matching bases. The CDR3 is CATSDPGGEAEAFF. The DNA is as follows: TGTGCCACCAGTGACCCCGGGGGGGAGGCTGAAGCTTTCTTT.